Shown below are 5 T cell receptor beta chains from a single sample sequenced in a study of CD8 T cells in ankylosing spondylitis. TCRdb called the 5' RACE reads again in MiXCR, with one record for every CDR3 protein. In the table there are approximately 100,000 distinct CDR3 sequences, approximately 25% of which are singletons. The sequenced sample consisted of synovial fluid, either unsorted or a sorted T cell fraction (not recorded which). These receptors were collected from a male donor with ankylosing spondylitis.

J is TRBJ2-1 and V is TRBV4-1; D possibly uses TRBD1 or TRBD2 (5 bases each). Germline V lookup: CDR1 MGHRA, CDR2 YSYEKL. The CDR3 runs 16 residues. V lost 0 bases and J 4 bases, leaving 13 bases between the germline ends. The CDR3 loop is CASSQDMRDPYNEQFF. CDR3 sequence (DNA): TGCGCCAGCAGCCAAGATATGAGGGACCCTTACAATGAGCAGTTCTTC.

This clonotype has a count of ten or more. CDR3 DNA: TGCGCCAGCAGTATGACAGGGGGCGATTCACCCCTCCACTTT. Its protein is CASSMTGGDSPLHF. The chain links TRBV10-2 to TRBJ1-6; 10 bases fit TRBD1. This CDR3 is 14 amino acids long. V shed 5 bases and J 8 bases; nucleotides not matched to a gene: 3. From germline, CDR1 is WSHSY and CDR2 SAAADI.

V and J are TRBV20-1 and TRBJ2-2; 7 nucleotides line up with TRBD1. Germline loops: CDR1 DFQATT, CDR2 SNEGSKA (reference sequence). V trimming: 5 bases; J trimming: 4 bases; junction bases outside the gene matches: 13. This CDR3 spans 16 amino acids. The CDR3 loop is CSALRRGQRFTGELFF. In nucleotides, the CDR3 is TGCAGTGCTTTGCGTAGGGGACAGCGATTCACCGGGGAGCTGTTTTTT.

The CDR3: CSAQTGQGDQPQHF. The CDR3 bases are TGCAGTGCTCAAACGGGGCAGGGGGATCAGCCCCAGCATTTT. The rearrangement uses TRBV20-1 and TRBJ1-5; 7 bases are a match to TRBD1. This CDR3 region has 14 residues. Looked up from germline, CDR1 is DFQATT and CDR2 is SNEGSKA (reference sequence). V dropped 5 bases and J dropped 5; count of bases not matched to a gene: 9.

The rearrangement links TRBV5-1 to TRBJ2-3; D is undetermined. The CDR3 totals 12 residues. Trimming pared 4 bases from V and 3 bases from J, leaving 6 bases between. CDR1 is SGHRS and CDR2 is YFSETQ in the germline V gene. The DNA for the CDR3 is TGCGCCAGCAGCAGAACGACAGATACGCAGTATTTT. Protein: CASSRTTDTQYF.